This entry features one T cell receptor (beta chain) sequence. What it binds is unknown. This sample was taken from a study of neoadjuvant nivolumab and ipilimumab in lung cancer. Study-level results: Only two of four nivolumab-treated tumors gained richness and clonality by surgery.

Some clones are missing from TCRdb's copy, which holds only in-frame ones; the method was immunoSEQ multiplex PCR. Of around 4,000 clones in the sample, around 81% were seen once. V gave up 8 bases and J gave up 4 bases, with 11 bases separating them. The CDR3 is 12 residues long. The V gene's germline CDR1 is MNHEY and CDR2 SVGAGI. The rearrangement links TRBV6-5 to TRBJ1-1; the D gene is possibly TRBD1 (5 bases). The material sequenced was normal lung tissue adjacent to the tumor, taken after neoadjuvant nivolumab, alone or with ipilimumab, at or shortly before surgery. The clonotype comes from an adult with non-small cell lung cancer. Some clones in this sample may be carry-over from other donors' samples. CDR3 coding DNA: TGTGCCAGCCGGCAGGGCGGCACTGAAGCTTTCTTT. Translation: CASRQGGTEAFF.